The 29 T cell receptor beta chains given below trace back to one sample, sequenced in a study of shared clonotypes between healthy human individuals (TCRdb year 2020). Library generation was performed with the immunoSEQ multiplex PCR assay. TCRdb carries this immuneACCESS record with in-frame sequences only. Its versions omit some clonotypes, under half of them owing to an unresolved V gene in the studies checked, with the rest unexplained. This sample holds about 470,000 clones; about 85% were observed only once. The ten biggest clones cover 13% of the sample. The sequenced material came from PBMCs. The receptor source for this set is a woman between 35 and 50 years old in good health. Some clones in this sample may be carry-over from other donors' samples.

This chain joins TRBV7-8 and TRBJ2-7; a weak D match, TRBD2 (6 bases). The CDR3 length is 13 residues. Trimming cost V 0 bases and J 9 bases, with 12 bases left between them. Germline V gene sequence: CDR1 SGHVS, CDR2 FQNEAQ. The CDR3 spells CASSLAVAETQYF. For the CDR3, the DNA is TGTGCCAGCAGCTTAGCAGTAGCGGAAACGCAGTACTTC. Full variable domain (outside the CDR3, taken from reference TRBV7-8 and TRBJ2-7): GAGVSQSPRYKVAKRGQDVALRCDPISGHVSLFWYQQALGQGPEFLTYFQNEAQLDKSGLPSDRFFAERPEGSVSTLKIQRTQQEDSAVYLCASSLAVAETQYFGPGTRLTVT.

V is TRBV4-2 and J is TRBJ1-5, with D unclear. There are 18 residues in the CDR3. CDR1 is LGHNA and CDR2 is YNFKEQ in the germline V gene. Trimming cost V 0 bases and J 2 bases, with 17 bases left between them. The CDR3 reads CASSQEPPAGEGNQPQHF. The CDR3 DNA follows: TGTGCCAGCAGCCAAGAACCCCCGGCCGGGGAGGGCAATCAGCCCCAGCATTTT.

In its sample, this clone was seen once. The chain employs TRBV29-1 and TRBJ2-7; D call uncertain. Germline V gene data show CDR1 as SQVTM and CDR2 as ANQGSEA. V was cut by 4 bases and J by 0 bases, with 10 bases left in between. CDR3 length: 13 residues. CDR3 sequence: CSVGLLDSYEQYF. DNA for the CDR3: TGCAGCGTTGGCCTCCTGGACTCCTACGAGCAGTACTTC.

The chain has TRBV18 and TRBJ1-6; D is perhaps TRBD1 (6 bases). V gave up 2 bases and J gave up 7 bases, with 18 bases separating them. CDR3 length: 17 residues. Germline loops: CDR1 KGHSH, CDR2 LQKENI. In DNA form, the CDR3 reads TGTGCCAGCTCACCAAACCCCCTACAGGGAACAAATTCACCCCTCCACTTT. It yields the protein CASSPNPLQGTNSPLHF.

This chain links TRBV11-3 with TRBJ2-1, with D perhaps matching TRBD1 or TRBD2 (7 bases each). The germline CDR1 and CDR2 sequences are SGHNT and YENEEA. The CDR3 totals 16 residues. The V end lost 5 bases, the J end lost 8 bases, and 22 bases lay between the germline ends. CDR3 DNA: TGTGCCAGCAGCCCAAGGACAGGCCAGGGGGGGGATGAGCAGTTCTTC. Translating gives CASSPRTGQGGDEQFF.

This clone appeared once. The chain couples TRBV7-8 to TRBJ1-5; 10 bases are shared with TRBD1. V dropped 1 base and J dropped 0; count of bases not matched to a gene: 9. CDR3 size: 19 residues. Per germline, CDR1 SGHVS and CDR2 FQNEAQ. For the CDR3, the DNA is TGTGCCAGCAGCTTAGGCCGGGACAGGGGAGTCTATAGCAATCAGCCCCAGCATTTT. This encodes CASSLGRDRGVYSNQPQHF.

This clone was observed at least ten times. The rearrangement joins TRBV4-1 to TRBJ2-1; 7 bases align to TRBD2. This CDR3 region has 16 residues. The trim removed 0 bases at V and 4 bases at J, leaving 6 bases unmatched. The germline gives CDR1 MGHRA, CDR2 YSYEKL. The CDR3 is CASSQEYGRLYNEQFF. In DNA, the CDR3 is TGCGCCAGCAGCCAAGAATACGGGAGGCTGTACAATGAGCAGTTCTTC.

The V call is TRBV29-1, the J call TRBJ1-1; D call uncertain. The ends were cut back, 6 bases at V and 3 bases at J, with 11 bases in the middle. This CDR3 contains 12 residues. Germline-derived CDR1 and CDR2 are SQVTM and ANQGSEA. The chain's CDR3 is CSVRPGDTEAFF. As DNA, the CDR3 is TGCAGCGTGCGCCCGGGAGACACTGAAGCTTTCTTT.

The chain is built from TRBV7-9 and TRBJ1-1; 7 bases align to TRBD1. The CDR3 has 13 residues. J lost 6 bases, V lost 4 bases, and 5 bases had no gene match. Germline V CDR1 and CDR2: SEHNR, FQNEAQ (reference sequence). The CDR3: CASSSTGYPEAFF. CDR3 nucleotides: TGTGCCAGCAGCTCGACAGGGTACCCTGAAGCTTTCTTT.

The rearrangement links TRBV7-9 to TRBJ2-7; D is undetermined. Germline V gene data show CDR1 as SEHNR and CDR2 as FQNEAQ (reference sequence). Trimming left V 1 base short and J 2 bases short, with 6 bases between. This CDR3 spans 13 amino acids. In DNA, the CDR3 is TGTGCCAGCAGCTTAGATTGGGCCTACGAGCAGTACTTC. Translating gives CASSLDWAYEQYF.

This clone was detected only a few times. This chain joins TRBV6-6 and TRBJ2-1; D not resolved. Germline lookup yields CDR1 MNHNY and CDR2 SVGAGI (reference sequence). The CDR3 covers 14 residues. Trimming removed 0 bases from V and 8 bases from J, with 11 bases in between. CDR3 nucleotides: TGTGCCAGCAGTTACTCGCGGACCGCGGATGAGCAGTTCTTC. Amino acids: CASSYSRTADEQFF.

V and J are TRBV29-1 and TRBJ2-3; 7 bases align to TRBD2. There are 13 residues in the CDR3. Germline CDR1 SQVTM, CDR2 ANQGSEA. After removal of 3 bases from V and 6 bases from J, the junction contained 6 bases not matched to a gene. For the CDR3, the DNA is TGCAGCGTTGAGGCTAGCGGAGGGGATACGCAGTATTTT. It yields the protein CSVEASGGDTQYF.

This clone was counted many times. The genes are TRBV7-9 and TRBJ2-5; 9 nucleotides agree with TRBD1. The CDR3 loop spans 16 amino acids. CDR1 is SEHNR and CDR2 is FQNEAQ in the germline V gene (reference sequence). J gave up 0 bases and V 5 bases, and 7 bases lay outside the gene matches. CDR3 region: CASSLRDRAYQETQYF. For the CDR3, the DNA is TGTGCCAGCAGCCTCCGGGACAGGGCTTACCAAGAGACCCAGTACTTC. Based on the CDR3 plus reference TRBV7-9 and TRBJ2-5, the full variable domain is DTGVSQNPRHKITKRGQNVTFRCDPISEHNRLYWYRQTLGQGPEFLTYFQNEAQLEKSRLLSDRFSAERPKGSFSTLEIQRTEQGDSAMYLCASSLRDRAYQETQYFGPGTRLLVL.

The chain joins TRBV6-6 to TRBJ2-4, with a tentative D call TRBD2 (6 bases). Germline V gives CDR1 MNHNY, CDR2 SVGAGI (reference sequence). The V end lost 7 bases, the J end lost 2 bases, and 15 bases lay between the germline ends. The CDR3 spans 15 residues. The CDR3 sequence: CASIGYGGSKNIQYF. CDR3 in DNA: TGTGCCAGCATAGGGTATGGAGGGTCCAAAAACATTCAGTACTTC.

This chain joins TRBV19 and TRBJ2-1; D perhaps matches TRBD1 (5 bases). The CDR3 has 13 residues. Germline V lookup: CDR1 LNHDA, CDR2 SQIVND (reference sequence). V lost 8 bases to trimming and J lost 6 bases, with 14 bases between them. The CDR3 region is CASSSWQGNEQFF. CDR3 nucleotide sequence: TGTGCCAGTTCCAGTTGGCAGGGCAATGAGCAGTTCTTC.

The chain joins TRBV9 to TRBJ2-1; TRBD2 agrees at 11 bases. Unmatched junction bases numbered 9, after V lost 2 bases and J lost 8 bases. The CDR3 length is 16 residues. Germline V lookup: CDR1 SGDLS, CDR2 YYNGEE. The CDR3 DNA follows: TGTGCCAGCAGCGTGAGGACTAGCGGGTCAGGGGATGAGCAGTTCTTC. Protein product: CASSVRTSGSGDEQFF.

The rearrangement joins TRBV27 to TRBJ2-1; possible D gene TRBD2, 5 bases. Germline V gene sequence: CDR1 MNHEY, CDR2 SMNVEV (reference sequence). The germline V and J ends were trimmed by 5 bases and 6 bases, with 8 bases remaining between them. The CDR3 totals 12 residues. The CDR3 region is CASSTSFNEQFF. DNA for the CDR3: TGTGCCAGCAGTACTAGTTTCAATGAGCAGTTCTTC.

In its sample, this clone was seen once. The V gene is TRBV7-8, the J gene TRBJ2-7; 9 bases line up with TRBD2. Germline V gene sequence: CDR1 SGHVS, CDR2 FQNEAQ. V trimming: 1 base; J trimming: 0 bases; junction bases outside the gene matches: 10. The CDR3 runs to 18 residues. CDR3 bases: TGTGCCAGCAGCTTAGGGGGCGGGAGGGCCCCTAGCTCCTACGAGCAGTACTTC. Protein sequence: CASSLGGGRAPSSYEQYF.

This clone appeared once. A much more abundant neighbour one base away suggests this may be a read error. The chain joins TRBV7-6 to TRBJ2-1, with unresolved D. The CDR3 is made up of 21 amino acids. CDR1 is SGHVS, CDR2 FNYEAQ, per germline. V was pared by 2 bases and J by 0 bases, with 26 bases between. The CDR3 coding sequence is TGTGCCAGCAGCTTAACGCCTCGGGCGCCCGCCACCCTTAGCTCCTACAATGAGCAGTTCTTC. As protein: CASSLTPRAPATLSSYNEQFF.

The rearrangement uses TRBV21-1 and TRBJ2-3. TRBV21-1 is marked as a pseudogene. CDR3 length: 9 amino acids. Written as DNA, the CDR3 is TGTGCGAGCACAGATACGCAGTATTTT. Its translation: CASTDTQYF.

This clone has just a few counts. CDR3 region: CASKQTGTDLYGYTF. CDR3 DNA: TGCGCCAGCAAGCAAACCGGGACAGACCTCTATGGCTACACCTTC. This chain joins TRBV5-1 and TRBJ1-2, with 7 bases matching TRBD1. The V gene end was trimmed by 6 bases and the J gene end by 4 bases; junction bases not matched to a gene: 12. This CDR3 spans 15 amino acids. Germline-derived CDR1 and CDR2 are SGHRS and YFSETQ.

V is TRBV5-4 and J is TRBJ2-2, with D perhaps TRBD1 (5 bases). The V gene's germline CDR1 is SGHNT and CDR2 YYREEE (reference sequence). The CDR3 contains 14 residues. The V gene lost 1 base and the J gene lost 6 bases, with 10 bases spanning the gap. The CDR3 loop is CASSLPGSPGELFF. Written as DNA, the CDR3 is TGTGCCAGCAGCTTGCCAGGGTCTCCCGGGGAGCTGTTTTTT.

CDR3 bases: TGCGCCAGCAGCCCGGGACTAGCGGCTACCTACGAGCAGTACTTC. Translating gives CASSPGLAATYEQYF. The rearrangement links TRBV5-1 to TRBJ2-7, with 11 bases that match TRBD2. Germline-derived CDR1 and CDR2 are SGHRS and YFSETQ. The CDR3 has 15 residues. The ends lost 4 bases at V and 2 bases at J; junction bases unmatched: 5. Supplemented by reference TRBV5-1 and TRBJ2-7, the full variable domain reads KAGVTQTPRYLIKTRGQQVTLSCSPISGHRSVSWYQQTPGQGLQFLFEYFSETQRNKGNFPGRFSGRQFSNSRSEMNVSTLELGDSALYLCASSPGLAATYEQYFGPGTRLTVT.

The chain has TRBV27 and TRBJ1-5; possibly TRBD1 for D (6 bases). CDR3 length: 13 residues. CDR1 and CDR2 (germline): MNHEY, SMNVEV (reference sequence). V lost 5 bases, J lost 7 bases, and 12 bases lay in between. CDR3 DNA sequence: TGTGCCAGCAGTACGACAAGGGGGCAGCCCCAGCATTTT. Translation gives CASSTTRGQPQHF.

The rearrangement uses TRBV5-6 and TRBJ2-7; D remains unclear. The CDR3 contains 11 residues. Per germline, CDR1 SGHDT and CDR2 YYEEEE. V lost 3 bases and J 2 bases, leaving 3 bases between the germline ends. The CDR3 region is CASSWPYEQYF. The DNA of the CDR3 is TGTGCCAGCAGCTGGCCCTACGAGCAGTACTTC.

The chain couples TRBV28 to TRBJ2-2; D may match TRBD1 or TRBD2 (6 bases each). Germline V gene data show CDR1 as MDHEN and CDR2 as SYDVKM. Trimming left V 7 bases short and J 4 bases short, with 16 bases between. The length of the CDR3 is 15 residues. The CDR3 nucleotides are TGTGCCAGCACCCCAAGGGGGGCAGGCACCGGGGAGCTGTTTTTT. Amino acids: CASTPRGAGTGELFF.

The CDR3 region has the DNA TGCGCCAGCAGCTGGGGCCCTATGGAGGGTGGCTACACCTTC. This translates into CASSWGPMEGGYTF. This chain joins TRBV5-1 and TRBJ1-2, with D possibly TRBD1 on 5 matching bases. Trimming stripped 3 bases from V and 7 bases from J, with 16 bases between. The germline gives CDR1 SGHRS, CDR2 YFSETQ. The CDR3 has 14 amino acids.

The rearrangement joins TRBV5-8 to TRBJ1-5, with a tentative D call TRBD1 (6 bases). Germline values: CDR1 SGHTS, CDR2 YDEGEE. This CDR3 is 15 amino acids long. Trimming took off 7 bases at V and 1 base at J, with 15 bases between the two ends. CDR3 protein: CASARPRGSNQPQHF. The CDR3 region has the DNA TGTGCCAGCGCACGCCCCAGGGGAAGCAATCAGCCCCAGCATTTT.

The DNA for the CDR3 is TGTGCCTCCACGGACAGGGGGCTTGAAAAACTGTTTTTT. This codes for CASTDRGLEKLFF. V and J are TRBV19 and TRBJ1-4; 11 nucleotides match TRBD1. Germline CDR1 is LNHDA and CDR2 is SQIVND (reference sequence). The ends lost 11 bases at V and 7 bases at J; junction bases unmatched: 6. There are 13 residues in the CDR3.